One sample yielded the 26 T cell receptor beta chains listed below, sequenced in a study of T cell changes during pregnancy in multiple sclerosis. The repertoire was sequenced with immunoSEQ multiplex PCR; TCRdb's copy has only in-frame clones and lacks some. The sample lists about 35,000 clones, 92% occurring once. Sequencing was performed on CD4+ T cells from peripheral blood mononuclear cells, taken in the third trimester of pregnancy. These receptors all come from a female donor in good health, enrolled as a control in a pregnancy study.

V usage is TRBV5-8 and J usage is TRBJ2-7, with D maybe TRBD2 (5 bases). CDR1 SGHTS and CDR2 YDEGEE come from the germline V gene. The CDR3 has 12 residues. Trimming left V 1 base short and J 4 bases short, with 6 bases between. The CDR3 DNA reads as TGTGCCAGCAGCTTGTCGGGGTACGAGCAGTACTTC. Translation gives CASSLSGYEQYF.

V and J are TRBV7-9 and TRBJ2-7; 8 bases are shared with TRBD1. V gave up 1 base and J gave up 3 bases; unmatched junction bases: 5. Germline values: CDR1 SEHNR, CDR2 FQNEAQ (reference sequence). The CDR3 totals 15 residues. The CDR3, as DNA: TGTGCCAGCAGCTTAGGGACAGGGTTGGGCTACGAGCAGTACTTC. Protein product: CASSLGTGLGYEQYF.

This clone appeared a few times. The chain recombines TRBV7-9 with TRBJ1-1; D perhaps matches TRBD1 (6 bases). Trimming stripped 0 bases from V and 6 bases from J, with 14 bases between. In germline, CDR1 is SEHNR, CDR2 FQNEAQ (reference sequence). The CDR3 covers 15 residues. The CDR3 DNA follows: TGTGCCAGCAGCTTAGCCGTACTACAGGGAGCTGAAGCTTTCTTT. Its protein is CASSLAVLQGAEAFF.

The chain carries TRBV5-1 and TRBJ2-7; TRBD1 aligns across 7 bases. This CDR3 contains 15 residues. Trimming cost V 1 base and J 5 bases; bases outside gene matches: 9. Germline CDR1 and CDR2: SGHRS and YFSETQ. The CDR3 coding sequence is TGCGCCAGCAGCTTGAGAGGAGACAGGGTGGACGAGCAGTACTTC. Translated, it gives CASSLRGDRVDEQYF.

CDR3 DNA: TGCGCCAGCAGCCAAGTGACACCCCTCTATACTAATGAAAAACTGTTTTTT. Protein: CASSQVTPLYTNEKLFF. The chain joins TRBV4-1 to TRBJ1-4; unclear D gene. Trimming pared 1 base from V and 2 bases from J, leaving 14 bases between. The germline V gene encodes CDR1 MGHRA and CDR2 YSYEKL. The CDR3 runs to 17 residues.

Here the CDR3 reads CASSQDGATETQYF. CDR3 nucleotides: TGCGCCAGCAGCCAAGATGGGGCGACGGAGACCCAGTACTTC. The rearrangement uses TRBV4-3 and TRBJ2-5; tentatively, D is TRBD1 (5 bases). Trimming cost V 0 bases and J 5 bases, with 10 bases left between them. Germline V CDR1 and CDR2: LGHNA, YSLEER. This CDR3 contains 14 residues.

V gene TRBV5-8 combines with J gene TRBJ2-7; tentative D call: TRBD1 (5 bases). The CDR3 extends over 12 amino acids. With 4 bases removed from V and 7 bases from J, the gap between germline ends came to 12 bases. From germline, CDR1 is SGHTS and CDR2 YDEGEE. The CDR3 loop is CASSQGMGEQYF. CDR3 DNA: TGTGCCAGCAGCCAGGGAATGGGGGAGCAGTACTTC.

V usage is TRBV7-6 and J usage is TRBJ1-1; D gene ambiguous. The germline V gene has CDR1 SGHVS and CDR2 FNYEAQ. The CDR3 is 13 amino acids. Trimming pared 5 bases from V and 1 base from J, leaving 8 bases between. The CDR3 coding sequence is TGTGCCAGCAGCCAGACTTGGAACACTGAAGCTTTCTTT. This translates into CASSQTWNTEAFF.

In regard to this clone: A junction end diverges from the germline sequence, so it may reflect a read error. This chain's CDR3 is CASSQDQRAGLIF. CDR3 sequence (DNA): TGTGCCAGCAGCCAAGATCAAAGGGCAGGGCTTATCTTT. The J gene is TRBJ1-1, the V gene TRBV14, with D perhaps matching TRBD1 (5 bases). The CDR3 contains 13 residues. CDR1 and CDR2 from the germline V gene are SGHDN and FVKESK.

Here the CDR3 reads CASSQTGGNQPQHF. CDR3 sequence (DNA): TGTGCCAGCAGTCAGACAGGGGGCAATCAGCCCCAGCATTTT. The chain couples TRBV7-9 to TRBJ1-5, with TRBD1 matching 8 bases. There are 14 residues in the CDR3. Germline assignment: CDR1 SEHNR and CDR2 FQNEAQ (reference sequence). The junction had 3 bases not matched to a gene; V was cut back by 6 bases and J by 2 bases. Supplemented by reference TRBV7-9 and TRBJ1-5, the full variable domain reads DTGVSQNPRHKITKRGQNVTFRCDPISEHNRLYWYRQTLGQGPEFLTYFQNEAQLEKSRLLSDRFSAERPKGSFSTLEIQRTEQGDSAMYLCASSQTGGNQPQHFGDGTRLSIL.

This clone was detected only a few times. The gene calls are TRBV7-9 and TRBJ2-6; possibly TRBD2 for D (6 bases). CDR1 SEHNR and CDR2 FQNEAQ come from the germline V gene (reference sequence). The CDR3 loop spans 17 amino acids. Trimming shortened V by 5 bases and J by 2 bases, and 16 bases separated the two germline ends. The CDR3 bases are TGTGCCAGCAGCCGCCGGCTCGGGGGAGCTGGGGCCAACGTCCTGACTTTC. Translating it yields CASSRRLGGAGANVLTF.

The V call is TRBV29-1, the J call TRBJ1-2; no firm D call. This CDR3 spans 12 amino acids. Germline CDR1 SQVTM, CDR2 ANQGSEA. Deletions cut 1 base from V and 4 bases from J, with 7 bases between. CDR3 sequence: CSVEGAPYGYTF. The CDR3 DNA follows: TGCAGCGTTGAAGGGGCCCCCTATGGCTACACCTTC.

CDR3 sequence reads: CASSEIRPSDYGYTF. In nucleotides, the CDR3 is TGTGCCAGCAGTGAAATCAGGCCGTCGGACTATGGCTACACCTTC. The J gene is TRBJ1-2, the V gene TRBV6-1; D gene unclear. The CDR3 is 15 amino acids. Germline CDR1 MNHNS, CDR2 SASEGT. V shed 2 bases and J shed 3 bases, with 13 bases lying between them.

The chain recombines TRBV6-1 with TRBJ1-1; possibly TRBD1 for D (6 bases). The CDR3 consists of 14 residues. In germline, CDR1 is MNHNS, CDR2 SASEGT. Trimming removed 6 bases from V and 0 bases from J, with 11 bases in between. The CDR3 DNA reads TGTGCCAGCAGGTTGGACAGCTTGAACACTGAAGCTTTCTTT. Translated, it gives CASRLDSLNTEAFF.

This clone was detected only once. The V gene is TRBV4-3, the J gene TRBJ2-1; 8 positions match TRBD1. The CDR3 covers 16 residues. With 0 bases clipped from V and 4 bases from J, the junction kept 5 bases outside the gene matches. Germline lookup yields CDR1 LGHNA and CDR2 YSLEER. CDR3 residues: CASSQEFDRGYNEQFF. CDR3 nucleotide sequence: TGCGCCAGCAGCCAAGAATTTGACAGGGGATACAATGAGCAGTTCTTC.

V gene TRBV5-1 combines with J gene TRBJ2-7; perhaps TRBD2 as D (5 bases). This CDR3 spans 12 amino acids. The germline V gene encodes CDR1 SGHRS and CDR2 YFSETQ. V lost 0 bases and J 7 bases, leaving 8 bases between the germline ends. The CDR3: CASSLEGGEQYF. The CDR3 coding sequence is TGCGCCAGCAGCTTGGAGGGCGGGGAGCAGTACTTC. The full variable domain, completed using reference TRBV5-1 and TRBJ2-7, is KAGVTQTPRYLIKTRGQQVTLSCSPISGHRSVSWYQQTPGQGLQFLFEYFSETQRNKGNFPGRFSGRQFSNSRSEMNVSTLELGDSALYLCASSLEGGEQYFGPGTRLTVT.

The chain is built from TRBV27 and TRBJ2-7, with 8 bases that match TRBD1. Germline V lookup: CDR1 MNHEY, CDR2 SMNVEV (reference sequence). This CDR3 has 14 amino acids. V trimming: 10 bases; J trimming: 6 bases; junction bases outside the gene matches: 14. CDR3 in DNA: TGTGCCACCCAACCATTGGACAGGGTAGGCGAGCAGTACTTC. It codes for CATQPLDRVGEQYF.

This clone occurred once. The CDR3 DNA follows: TGCGCCAGCAGCTTGGCGGAGACAGGGACTGTCTCTGGAAACACCATATATTTT. This gives the protein CASSLAETGTVSGNTIYF. This rearrangement joins TRBV5-1 to TRBJ1-3; 7 nucleotides match TRBD1. The junction had 9 bases not matched to a gene; V was cut back by 0 bases and J by 0 bases. CDR3 length equals 18 residues. CDR1 and CDR2 (germline): SGHRS, YFSETQ. Variable domain in full (rest from reference TRBV5-1 and TRBJ1-3): KAGVTQTPRYLIKTRGQQVTLSCSPISGHRSVSWYQQTPGQGLQFLFEYFSETQRNKGNFPGRFSGRQFSNSRSEMNVSTLELGDSALYLCASSLAETGTVSGNTIYFGEGSWLTVV.

V gene TRBV18 combines with J gene TRBJ1-6; D not resolved. CDR1 is KGHSH, CDR2 LQKENI, per germline. Trimming removed 2 bases from V and 10 bases from J, with 9 bases in between. This CDR3 is 13 amino acids long. CDR3 protein: CASSPEAVSPLHF. In DNA, the CDR3 is TGTGCCAGCTCACCAGAGGCCGTCTCACCCCTCCACTTT.

V is TRBV5-1 and J is TRBJ2-1; 15 bases line up with TRBD2. From germline, CDR1 is SGHRS and CDR2 YFSETQ. The CDR3 consists of 19 residues. V shed 3 bases, J shed 0 bases, and the junction held 7 bases outside the gene matches. The CDR3 here is CASSSQGLAGGSSYNEQFF. CDR3 in DNA: TGCGCCAGCAGCTCTCAGGGACTAGCGGGGGGTAGCTCCTACAATGAGCAGTTCTTC.

The chain has TRBV7-2 and TRBJ1-2, with a tentative D call TRBD1 (6 bases). The CDR3 consists of 14 residues. CDR1 is SGHTA and CDR2 is FQGNSA in the germline V gene. Trimming removed 5 bases at V and 4 bases at J, with 14 bases between. The CDR3 is CASSPQGLGYGYTF. In nucleotides, the CDR3 is TGTGCCAGCAGCCCCCAGGGGTTGGGCTATGGCTACACCTTC.

In nucleotides, the CDR3 is TGTGCCAGCAGCGTTGGCAGGTCGACCTCCTACGAGCAGTACTTC. Encoded protein: CASSVGRSTSYEQYF. The chain joins TRBV7-2 to TRBJ2-7; D not certain. Germline V gene lookup returns CDR1 SGHTA and CDR2 FQGNSA. Deletions cut 5 bases from V and 0 bases from J, with 14 bases between. This CDR3 has 15 residues.

The chain couples TRBV4-3 to TRBJ1-5; TRBD1 agrees at 7 bases. V was pared by 0 bases and J by 6 bases, with 11 bases of the junction left unmatched. Germline CDR1 and CDR2: LGHNA and YSLEER. The CDR3 loop spans 17 amino acids. CDR3 in DNA: TGCGCCAGCAGCCAAGATCGGGTTAGAGGGGGCGGTCAGCCCCAGCATTTT. Its protein is CASSQDRVRGGGQPQHF.

The CDR3 region has the DNA TGTGCCAGTAAAACAGGTTACGAACCGAACACTGAAGCTTTCTTT. This encodes CASKTGYEPNTEAFF. The V and J genes are TRBV19 and TRBJ1-1; possibly TRBD1 for D (5 bases). Trimming pared 7 bases from V and 1 base from J, leaving 16 bases between. Germline CDR1 reads LNHDA; CDR2 reads SQIVND (reference sequence). The CDR3 contains 15 residues.

The chain couples TRBV29-1 to TRBJ2-1, with 14 positions matching TRBD2. The CDR3 runs to 13 residues. Germline-derived CDR1 and CDR2 are SQVTM and ANQGSEA. V lost 7 bases and J lost 14; bases outside the gene matches: 10. The CDR3 region is CSAEHGLAGGEFF. CDR3 in DNA: TGCAGCGCCGAGCACGGACTAGCGGGGGGCGAGTTCTTC.

DNA for the CDR3: TGTGCCAGCCGCACTAGCGGATCCTACGAGCAGTACTTC. This codes for CASRTSGSYEQYF. The V call is TRBV6-5, the J call TRBJ2-7; 8 bases fit TRBD2. The CDR3 totals 13 residues. V dropped 8 bases and J dropped 1; count of bases not matched to a gene: 4. Looked up from germline, CDR1 is MNHEY and CDR2 is SVGAGI.